What follows is one TCR beta chain and its context. The antigen is unknown. The isolated RNA, all of it, was reverse transcribed, so expressed TCRB transcripts were what got sequenced. Here immunoSEQ multiplex PCR was the method, and the copy in TCRdb shows in-frame clones only, minus some. Of under 90,000 clones listed, 25% to 35% were seen once; the top ten hold about 0.42%. This entry comes from a study of beta chain features in type 1 diabetes. Study-level information: All samples yielded around 99 million examined sorted cells.

Study-level results: Healthy donors had naive, central memory and Treg TCRB repertoires that appeared less similar than those seen among patients. Patients with type 1 diabetes carried fewer insertions and had more deletions at their VDJ junctions.

On average, the one heparinised blood draw given by each donor was 90 to 150 mL. CDR3 length equals 14 residues. Germline CDR1 SGHNT, CDR2 YYREEE (reference sequence). Sequenced input: stem cell memory CD4+ T cells from blood. The source is a young woman in good health. The chain joins TRBV5-4 to TRBJ2-5; D is perhaps TRBD1 (5 bases). The better agreement between TRBJ2-7 and the DNA end casts doubt on the J call. The CDR3 reads CASTDPDNSYEQYF. Written as DNA, the CDR3 is TGTGCCAGCACCGACCCGGACAACTCCTACGAGCAGTACTTC.